The present entry profiles one TCR beta chain with its context. Its target is unknown. V gave up 2 bases and J gave up 8 bases, with 16 bases separating them. The CDR3 covers 14 residues. The germline V gene has CDR1 DFQATT and CDR2 SNEGSKA (reference sequence). This sample is part of a study of T cell repertoires in cytomegalovirus infection. Study as a whole: TCR beta signatures that were public indicated CMV infection and matching HLA type.

TCRdb independently ran MiXCR on the reads; one entry per CDR3 protein. The sample records some 180,000 distinct CDR3 sequences, approximately 19% being singletons. Points from the study as a whole: Summed frequency of shared TCR beta families picked out CMV carriers who also had the relevant HLA. The ex vivo response was dominated by HLA-C-restricted CMV-specific TCR beta clonotypes.

The chain combines TRBV20-1 with TRBJ2-1, with a weak D call TRBD1 (6 bases). The sequencing sample was made of PBMCs. The receptor was isolated from a human donor in good health (CMV status not recorded). Some clones in this sample may be carry-over from other donors' samples. CDR3 in amino acids: CSARSLSTGYEQFF. The CDR3 nucleotides are TGCAGTGCTAGATCCCTCTCGACAGGATATGAGCAGTTCTTC.